This T cell receptor beta chain is drawn from a study of blood T cell repertoires in COVID-19. Study information: Donors in the United States, Italy and Spain gave samples during acute or convalescent COVID-19. The cDNA or gDNA used as material had been derived from T cells, B-cell-depleted T cells, or PBMCs.

CDR1 is SGHTA and CDR2 is FQGNSA in the germline V gene. CDR3 length equals 12 residues. Trimming stripped 1 base from V and 12 bases from J, with 11 bases between. Source study methods: It was from reference gene primer amplification that nucleated cell counts were estimated. Sequencing was performed with immunoSEQ multiplex PCR; in TCRdb, only in-frame clones are kept and a portion is missing. The DNA was the basis for D and trimming; V, J and clone size are from that table. This table holds 150,000 to 200,000 clones, roughly 80% found once. The sequenced sample was peripheral blood. The V and J genes are TRBV7-2 and TRBJ2-3; maybe TRBD2 (6 bases). This receptor was obtained from a young man with active or convalescent COVID-19. Written as DNA, the CDR3 is TGTGCCAGCAGCTTAGGTAGCGGATTCCAGTATTTT. Protein product: CASSLGSGFQYF.